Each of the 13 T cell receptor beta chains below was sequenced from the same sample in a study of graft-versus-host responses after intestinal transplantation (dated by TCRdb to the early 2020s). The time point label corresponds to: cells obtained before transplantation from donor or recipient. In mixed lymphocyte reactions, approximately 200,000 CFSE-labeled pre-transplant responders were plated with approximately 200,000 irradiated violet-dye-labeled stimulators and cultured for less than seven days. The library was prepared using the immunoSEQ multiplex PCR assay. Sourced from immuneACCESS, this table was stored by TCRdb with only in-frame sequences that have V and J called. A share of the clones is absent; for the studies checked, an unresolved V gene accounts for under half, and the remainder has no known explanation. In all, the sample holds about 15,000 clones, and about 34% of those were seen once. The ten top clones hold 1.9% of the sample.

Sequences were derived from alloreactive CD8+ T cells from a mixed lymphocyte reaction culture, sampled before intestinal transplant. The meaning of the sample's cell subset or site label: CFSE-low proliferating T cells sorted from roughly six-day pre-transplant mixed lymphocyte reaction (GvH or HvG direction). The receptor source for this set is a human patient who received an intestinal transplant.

This CDR3 reads CASSVPRDGGSYEQYF. The DNA of the CDR3 is TGTGCCAGCAGCGTCCCCCGGGACGGGGGCTCCTACGAGCAGTACTTC. The genes are TRBV5-5 and TRBJ2-7, with D perhaps TRBD2 (6 bases). V gave up 4 bases and J gave up 0 bases, with 17 bases separating them. Germline values: CDR1 SGHKS, CDR2 YYEKEE (reference sequence). This CDR3 spans 16 amino acids.

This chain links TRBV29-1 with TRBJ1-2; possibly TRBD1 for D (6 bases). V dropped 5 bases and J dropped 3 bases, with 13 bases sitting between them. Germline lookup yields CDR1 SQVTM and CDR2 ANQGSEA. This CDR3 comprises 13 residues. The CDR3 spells CSVLGGGDYGYTF. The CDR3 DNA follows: TGCAGCGTTTTAGGGGGGGGTGACTATGGCTACACCTTC.

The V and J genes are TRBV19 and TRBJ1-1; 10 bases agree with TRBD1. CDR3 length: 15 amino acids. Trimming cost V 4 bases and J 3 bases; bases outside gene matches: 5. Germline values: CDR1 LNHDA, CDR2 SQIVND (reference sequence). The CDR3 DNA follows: TGTGCCAGTAGTACCTGGACAGGGGGGCACACTGAAGCTTTCTTT. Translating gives CASSTWTGGHTEAFF.

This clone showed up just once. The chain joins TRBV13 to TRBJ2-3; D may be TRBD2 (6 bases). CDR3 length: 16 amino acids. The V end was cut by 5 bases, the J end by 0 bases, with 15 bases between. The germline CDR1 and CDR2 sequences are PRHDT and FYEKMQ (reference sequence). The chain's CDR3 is CASSLERVTSTDTQYF. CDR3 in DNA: TGTGCCAGCAGCCTCGAGCGGGTTACTAGCACAGATACGCAGTATTTT. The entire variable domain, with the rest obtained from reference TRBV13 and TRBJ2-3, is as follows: AAGVIQSPRHLIKEKRETATLKCYPIPRHDTVYWYQQGPGQDPQFLISFYEKMQSDKGSIPDRFSAQQFSDYHSELNMSSLELGDSALYFCASSLERVTSTDTQYFGPGTRLTVL.

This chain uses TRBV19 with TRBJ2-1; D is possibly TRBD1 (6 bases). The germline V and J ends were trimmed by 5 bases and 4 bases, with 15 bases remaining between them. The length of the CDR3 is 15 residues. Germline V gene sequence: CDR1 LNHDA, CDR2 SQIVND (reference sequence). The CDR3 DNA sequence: TGTGCCAGTAGTCTACCGGGACACGGTTACAATGAGCAGTTCTTC. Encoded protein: CASSLPGHGYNEQFF.

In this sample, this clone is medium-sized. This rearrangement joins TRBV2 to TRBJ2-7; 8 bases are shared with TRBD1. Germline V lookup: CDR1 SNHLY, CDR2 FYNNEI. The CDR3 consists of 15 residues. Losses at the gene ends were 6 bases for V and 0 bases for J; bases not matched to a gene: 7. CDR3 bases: TGTGCCAGCAGACCTGGGACAGGTAGCTCCTACGAGCAGTACTTC. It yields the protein CASRPGTGSSYEQYF.

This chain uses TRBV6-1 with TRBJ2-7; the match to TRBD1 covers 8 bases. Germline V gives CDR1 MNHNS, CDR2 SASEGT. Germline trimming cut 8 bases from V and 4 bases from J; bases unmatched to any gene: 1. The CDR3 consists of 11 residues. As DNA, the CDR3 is TGTGCCAGCCGGACAGGGTACGAGCAGTACTTC. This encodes CASRTGYEQYF.

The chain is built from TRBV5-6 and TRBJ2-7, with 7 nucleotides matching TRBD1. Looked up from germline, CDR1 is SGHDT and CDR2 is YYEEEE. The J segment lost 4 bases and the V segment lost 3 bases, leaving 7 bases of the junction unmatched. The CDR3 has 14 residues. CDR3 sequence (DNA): TGTGCCAGCAGCTCGGGAACAGGGGCTTACGAGCAGTACTTC. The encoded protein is CASSSGTGAYEQYF.

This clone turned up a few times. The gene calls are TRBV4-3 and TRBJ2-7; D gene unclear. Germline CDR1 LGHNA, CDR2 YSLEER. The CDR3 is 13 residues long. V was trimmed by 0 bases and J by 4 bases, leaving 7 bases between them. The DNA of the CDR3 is TGCGCCAGCAGCCAAGATCAGGCGTACGAGCAGTACTTC. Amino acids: CASSQDQAYEQYF.

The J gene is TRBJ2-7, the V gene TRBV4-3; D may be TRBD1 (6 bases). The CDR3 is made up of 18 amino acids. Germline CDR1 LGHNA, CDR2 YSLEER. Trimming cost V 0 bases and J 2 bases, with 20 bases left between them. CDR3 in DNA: TGCGCCAGCAGCCAAGAGACCCCTCGGACCAGGGGCACCTACGAGCAGTACTTC. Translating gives CASSQETPRTRGTYEQYF.

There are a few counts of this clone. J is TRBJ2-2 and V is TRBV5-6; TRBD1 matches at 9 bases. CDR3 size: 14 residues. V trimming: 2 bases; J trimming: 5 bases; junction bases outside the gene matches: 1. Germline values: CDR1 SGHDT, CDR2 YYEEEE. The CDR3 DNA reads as TGTGCCAGCAGCTTCGGGACAGGGACCGGGGAGCTGTTTTTT. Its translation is CASSFGTGTGELFF. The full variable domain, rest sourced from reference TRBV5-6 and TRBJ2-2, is DAGVTQSPTHLIKTRGQQVTLRCSPKSGHDTVSWYQQALGQGPQFIFQYYEEEERQRGNFPDRFSGHQFPNYSSELNVNALLLGDSALYLCASSFGTGTGELFFGEGSRLTVL.

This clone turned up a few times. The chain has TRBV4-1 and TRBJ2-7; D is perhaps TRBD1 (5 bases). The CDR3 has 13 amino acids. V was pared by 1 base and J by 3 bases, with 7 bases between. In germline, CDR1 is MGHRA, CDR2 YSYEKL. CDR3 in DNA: TGCGCCAGCAGCCAAGGACAGTACTACGAGCAGTACTTC. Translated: CASSQGQYYEQYF.

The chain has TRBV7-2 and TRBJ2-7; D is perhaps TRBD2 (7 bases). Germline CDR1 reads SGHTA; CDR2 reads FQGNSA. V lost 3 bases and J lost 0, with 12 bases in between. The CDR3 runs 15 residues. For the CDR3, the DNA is TGTGCCAGCAGCTTGGGCGGGGGCCTCTCCTACGAGCAGTACTTC. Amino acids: CASSLGGGLSYEQYF.